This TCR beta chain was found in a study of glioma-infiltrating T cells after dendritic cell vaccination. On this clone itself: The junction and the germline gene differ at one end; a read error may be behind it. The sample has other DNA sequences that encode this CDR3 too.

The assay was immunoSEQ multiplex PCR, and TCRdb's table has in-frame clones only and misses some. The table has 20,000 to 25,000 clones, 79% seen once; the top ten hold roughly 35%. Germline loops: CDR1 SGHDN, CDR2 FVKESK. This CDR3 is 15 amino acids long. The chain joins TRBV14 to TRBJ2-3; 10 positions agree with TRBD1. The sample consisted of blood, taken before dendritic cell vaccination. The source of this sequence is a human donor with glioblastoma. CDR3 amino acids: CASSQGQGYTDTQYF. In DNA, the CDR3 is TGTGCTAGCAGCCAGGGACAGGGGTACACAGATACGCAGTATTTT.